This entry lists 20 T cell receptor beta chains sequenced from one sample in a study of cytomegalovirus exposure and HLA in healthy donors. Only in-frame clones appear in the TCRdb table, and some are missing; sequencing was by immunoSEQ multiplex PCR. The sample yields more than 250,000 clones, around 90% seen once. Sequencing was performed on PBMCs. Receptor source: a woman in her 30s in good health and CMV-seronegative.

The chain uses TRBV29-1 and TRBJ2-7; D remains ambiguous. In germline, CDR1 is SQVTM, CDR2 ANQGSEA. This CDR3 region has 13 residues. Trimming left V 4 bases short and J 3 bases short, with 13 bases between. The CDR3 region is CSVASDTYYEQYF. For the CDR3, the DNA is TGCAGCGTTGCTTCAGACACGTACTACGAGCAGTACTTC.

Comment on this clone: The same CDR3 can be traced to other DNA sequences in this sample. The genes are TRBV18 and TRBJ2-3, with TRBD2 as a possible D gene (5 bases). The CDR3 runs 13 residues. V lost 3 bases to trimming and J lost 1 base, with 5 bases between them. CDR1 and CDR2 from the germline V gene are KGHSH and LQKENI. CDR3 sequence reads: CASSPRGTDTQYF. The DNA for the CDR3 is TGTGCCAGCTCACCGAGGGGCACAGATACGCAGTATTTT.

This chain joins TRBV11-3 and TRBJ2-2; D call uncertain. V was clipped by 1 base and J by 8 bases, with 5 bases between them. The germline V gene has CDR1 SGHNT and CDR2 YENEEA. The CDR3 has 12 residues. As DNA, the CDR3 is TGTGCCAGCAGCTTAGTCGGTGGGGAGCTGTTTTTT. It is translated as CASSLVGGELFF. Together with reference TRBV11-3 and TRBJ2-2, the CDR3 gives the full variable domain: EAGVVQSPRYKIIEKKQPVAFWCNPISGHNTLYWYLQNLGQGPELLIRYENEEAVDDSQLPKDRFSAERLKGVDSTLKIQPAELGDSAVYLCASSLVGGELFFGEGSRLTVL.

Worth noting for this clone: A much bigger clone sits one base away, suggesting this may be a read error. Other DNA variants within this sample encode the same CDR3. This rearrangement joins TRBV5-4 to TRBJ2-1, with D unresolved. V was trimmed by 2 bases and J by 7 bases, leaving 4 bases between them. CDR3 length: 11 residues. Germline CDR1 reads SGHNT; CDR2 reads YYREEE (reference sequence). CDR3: CASSFTNEQFF. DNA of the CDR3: TGTGCCAGCAGCTTCACTAATGAGCAGTTCTTC.

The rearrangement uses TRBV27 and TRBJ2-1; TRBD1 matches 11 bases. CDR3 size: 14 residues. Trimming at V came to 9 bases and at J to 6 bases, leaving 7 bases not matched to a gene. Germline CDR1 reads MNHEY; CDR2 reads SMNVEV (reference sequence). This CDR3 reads CARSRDRGINEQFF. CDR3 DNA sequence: TGTGCCAGGAGCCGGGACAGGGGGATCAATGAGCAGTTCTTC.

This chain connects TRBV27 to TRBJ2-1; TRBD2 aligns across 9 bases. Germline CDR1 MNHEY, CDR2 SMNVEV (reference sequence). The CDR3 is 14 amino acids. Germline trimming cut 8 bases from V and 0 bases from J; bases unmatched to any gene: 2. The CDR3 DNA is TGTGCCAGCTCGACTAGCGGCTCCTACAATGAGCAGTTCTTC. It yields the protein CASSTSGSYNEQFF.

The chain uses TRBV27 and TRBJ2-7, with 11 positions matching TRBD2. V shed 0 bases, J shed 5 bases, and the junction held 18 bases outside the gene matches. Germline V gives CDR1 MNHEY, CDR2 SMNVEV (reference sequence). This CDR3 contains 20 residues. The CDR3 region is CASSLSIRTSTSGSFHEQYF. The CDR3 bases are TGTGCCAGCAGTTTATCCATCCGGACATCAACTAGCGGGAGTTTCCACGAGCAGTACTTC.

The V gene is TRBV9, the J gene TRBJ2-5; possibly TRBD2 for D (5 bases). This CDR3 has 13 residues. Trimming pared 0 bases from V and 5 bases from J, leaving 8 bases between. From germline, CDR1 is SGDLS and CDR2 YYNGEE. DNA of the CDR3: TGTGCCAGCAGCGTAGGAAGGGAGGAGACCCAGTACTTC. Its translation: CASSVGREETQYF.

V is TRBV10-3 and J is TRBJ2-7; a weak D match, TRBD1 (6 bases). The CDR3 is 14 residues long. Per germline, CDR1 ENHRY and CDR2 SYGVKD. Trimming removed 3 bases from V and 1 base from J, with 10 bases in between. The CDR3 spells CAISDDRKSYEQYF. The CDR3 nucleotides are TGTGCCATCAGTGACGACAGGAAGTCCTACGAGCAGTACTTC.

The CDR3, as DNA: TGTGCCAGCAGCCCTCTCGGGGACAAGGCGCAAGAGACCCAGTACTTC. Its protein is CASSPLGDKAQETQYF. This chain joins TRBV5-6 and TRBJ2-5, with a possible D match to TRBD1 (6 bases). This CDR3 is 16 amino acids long. The V end lost 4 bases, the J end lost 2 bases, and 18 bases lay between the germline ends. Germline V gene data show CDR1 as SGHDT and CDR2 as YYEEEE.

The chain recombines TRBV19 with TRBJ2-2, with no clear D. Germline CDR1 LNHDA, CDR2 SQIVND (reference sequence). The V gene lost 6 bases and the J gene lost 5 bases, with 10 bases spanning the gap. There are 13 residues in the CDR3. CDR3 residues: CASRTGPTGELFF. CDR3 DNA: TGTGCCAGTAGGACCGGACCTACCGGGGAGCTGTTTTTT.

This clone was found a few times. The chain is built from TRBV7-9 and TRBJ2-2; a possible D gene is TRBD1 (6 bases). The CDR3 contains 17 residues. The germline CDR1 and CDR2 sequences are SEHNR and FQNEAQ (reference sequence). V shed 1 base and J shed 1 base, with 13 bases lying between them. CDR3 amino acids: CASSLDWSRGNTGELFF. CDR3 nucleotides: TGTGCCAGCAGCTTAGATTGGTCCAGGGGGAACACCGGGGAGCTGTTTTTT.

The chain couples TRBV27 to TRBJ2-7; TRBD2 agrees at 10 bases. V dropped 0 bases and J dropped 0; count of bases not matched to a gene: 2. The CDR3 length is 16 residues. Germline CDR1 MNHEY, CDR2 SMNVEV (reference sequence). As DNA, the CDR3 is TGTGCCAGCAGTTTATCGGCTAGCGGGAGCTCCTACGAGCAGTACTTC. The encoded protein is CASSLSASGSSYEQYF.

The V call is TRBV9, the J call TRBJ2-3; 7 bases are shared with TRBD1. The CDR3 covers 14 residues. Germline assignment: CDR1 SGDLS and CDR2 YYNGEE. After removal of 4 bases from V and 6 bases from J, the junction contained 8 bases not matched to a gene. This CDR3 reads CASSPPQGWDTQYF. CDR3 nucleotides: TGTGCCAGCAGCCCCCCACAGGGGTGGGATACGCAGTATTTT.

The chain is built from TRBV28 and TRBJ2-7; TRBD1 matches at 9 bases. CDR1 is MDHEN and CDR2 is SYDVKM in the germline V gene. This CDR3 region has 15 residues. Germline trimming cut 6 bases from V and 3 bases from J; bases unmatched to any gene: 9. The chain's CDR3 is CASSFGGQGRYEQYF. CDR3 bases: TGTGCCAGCAGCTTTGGAGGACAGGGGCGCTACGAGCAGTACTTC.

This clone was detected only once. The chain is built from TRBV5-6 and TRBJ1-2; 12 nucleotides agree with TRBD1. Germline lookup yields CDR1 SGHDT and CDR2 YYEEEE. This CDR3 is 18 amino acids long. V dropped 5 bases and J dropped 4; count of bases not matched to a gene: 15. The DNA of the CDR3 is TGTGCCAGCAGGTCCTGGGGGACAGGGGGCCGGGGAGGCTATGGCTACACCTTC. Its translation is CASRSWGTGGRGGYGYTF.

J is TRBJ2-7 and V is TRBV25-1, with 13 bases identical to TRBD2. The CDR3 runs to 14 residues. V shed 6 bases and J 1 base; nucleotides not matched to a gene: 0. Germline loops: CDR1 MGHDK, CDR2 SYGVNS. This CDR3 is CASRGLAGSYEQYF. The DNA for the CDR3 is TGTGCCAGCAGGGGACTAGCGGGATCCTACGAGCAGTACTTC.

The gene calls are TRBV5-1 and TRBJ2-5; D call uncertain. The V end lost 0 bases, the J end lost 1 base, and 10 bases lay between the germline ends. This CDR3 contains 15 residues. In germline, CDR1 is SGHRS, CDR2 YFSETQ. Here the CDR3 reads CASSLDVALQETQYF. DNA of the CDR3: TGCGCCAGCAGCTTGGATGTAGCCCTCCAAGAGACCCAGTACTTC.

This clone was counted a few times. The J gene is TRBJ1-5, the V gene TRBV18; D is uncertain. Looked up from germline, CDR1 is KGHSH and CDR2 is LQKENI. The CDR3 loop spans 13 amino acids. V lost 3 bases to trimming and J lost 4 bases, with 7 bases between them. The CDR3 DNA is TGTGCCAGCTCACCTCAAGGTAATCAGCCCCAGCATTTT. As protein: CASSPQGNQPQHF.

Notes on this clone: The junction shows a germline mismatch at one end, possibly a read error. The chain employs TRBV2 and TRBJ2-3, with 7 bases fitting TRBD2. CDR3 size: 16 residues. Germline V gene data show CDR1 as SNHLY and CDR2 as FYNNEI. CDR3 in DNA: TGTGTCAGCAGCGGGAAAGTCTCACCCCTCACAGATACGCAGTATTTT. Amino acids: CVSSGKVSPLTDTQYF.